This T cell receptor (beta chain) came from a study of T cells after yellow fever vaccination. TCRdb reprocessed the 5' RACE reads via MiXCR and lists one record per CDR3 protein. Among just under 600,000 distinct CDR3 sequences listed, roughly 14% were seen once. With V trimmed by 1 base and J by 2 bases, 2 bases remained unmatched. Per germline, CDR1 SGHTA and CDR2 FQGNSA. The CDR3 sequence is 15 residues long. The source of this sequence is a man younger than 45 who received the YFV17D yellow fever vaccine. The V and J genes are TRBV7-2 and TRBJ2-7; 10 nucleotides align to TRBD2. Sequenced here: PBMCs, sampled on the day of the yellow fever booster vaccination. Written as DNA, the CDR3 is TGTGCCAGCAGCTTAGTCACTAGCGGGACCTACGAGCAGTACTTC. It specifies CASSLVTSGTYEQYF.